This paragraph reports one T cell receptor beta chain. Using immunoSEQ multiplex PCR, the repertoire was profiled, and TCRdb retains in-frame clones only, with some absent. The table shows about 680,000 clones, with around 73% occurring only once. Germline loops: CDR1 LGHNA, CDR2 YNFKEQ. V was shortened by 0 bases and J by 11 bases, with 11 bases between the two germline ends. This CDR3 region has 13 residues. The sample originates from a study of shared clonotypes between healthy human individuals. Study in general: Per-donor plates numbered three CD4 naive, three CD4 memory, two CD8 naive and one CD8 memory.

This chain connects TRBV4-2 to TRBJ1-3; D not certain. Source material: memory CD4+ T cells sorted from blood. Sample subset: CD45RA-negative fraction. This TCR came from a woman aged 25-40 years in good health. The CDR3 protein is CASSQERAGAIYF. CDR3 DNA: TGTGCCAGCAGCCAAGAAAGGGCCGGGGCCATATATTTT.